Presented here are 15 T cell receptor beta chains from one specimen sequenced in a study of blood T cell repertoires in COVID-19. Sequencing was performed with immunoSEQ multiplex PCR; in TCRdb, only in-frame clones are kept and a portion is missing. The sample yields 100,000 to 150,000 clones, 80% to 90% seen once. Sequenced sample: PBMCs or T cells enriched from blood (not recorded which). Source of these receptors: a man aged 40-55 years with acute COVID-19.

CDR3 residues: CASSPTGDGGYTF. CDR3 nucleotide sequence: TGTGCCAGCAGCCCGACAGGGGATGGTGGCTACACCTTC. The chain recombines TRBV5-5 with TRBJ1-2; 8 positions agree with TRBD1. The CDR3 length is 13 residues. Trimming removed 4 bases from V and 7 bases from J; junction bases left unmatched: 6. Germline V gene lookup returns CDR1 SGHKS and CDR2 YYEKEE (reference sequence). The entire variable domain, with the rest obtained from reference TRBV5-5 and TRBJ1-2, is as follows: DAGVTQSPTHLIKTRGQQVTLRCSPISGHKSVSWYQQVLGQGPQFIFQYYEKEERGRGNFPDRFSARQFPNYSSELNVNALLLGDSALYLCASSPTGDGGYTFGSGTRLTVV.

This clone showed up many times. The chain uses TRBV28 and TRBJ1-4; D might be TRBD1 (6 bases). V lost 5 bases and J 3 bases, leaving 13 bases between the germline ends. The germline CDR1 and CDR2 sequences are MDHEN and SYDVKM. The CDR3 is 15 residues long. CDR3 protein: CASSKQQGSNEKLFF. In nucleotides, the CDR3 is TGTGCCAGCAGTAAACAGCAGGGGTCTAATGAAAAACTGTTTTTT.

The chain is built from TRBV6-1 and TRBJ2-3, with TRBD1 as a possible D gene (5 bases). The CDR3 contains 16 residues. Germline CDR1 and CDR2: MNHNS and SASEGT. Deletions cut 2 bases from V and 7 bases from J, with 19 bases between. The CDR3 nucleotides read TGTGCCAGCAGTGAACAAGGTGGGGCAGGGCCCAATACGCAGTATTTT. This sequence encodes CASSEQGGAGPNTQYF.

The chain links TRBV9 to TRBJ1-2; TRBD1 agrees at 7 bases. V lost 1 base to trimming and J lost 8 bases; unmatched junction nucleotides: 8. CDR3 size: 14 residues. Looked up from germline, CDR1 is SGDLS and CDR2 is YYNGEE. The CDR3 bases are TGTGCCAGCAGCGTAACCGACAGGGTAGAAGGCTACACCTTC. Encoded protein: CASSVTDRVEGYTF.

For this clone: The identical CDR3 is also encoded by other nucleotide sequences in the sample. CDR3 loop: CASSLGQGYGYTF. The CDR3 DNA sequence: TGTGCCAGCAGTCTCGGACAGGGCTATGGCTACACCTTC. The rearrangement joins TRBV12-3 or TRBV12-4 to TRBJ1-2; 8 bases are a match to TRBD1. Trimming at V came to 5 bases and at J to 4 bases, leaving 3 bases not matched to a gene. The CDR3 is made up of 13 amino acids.

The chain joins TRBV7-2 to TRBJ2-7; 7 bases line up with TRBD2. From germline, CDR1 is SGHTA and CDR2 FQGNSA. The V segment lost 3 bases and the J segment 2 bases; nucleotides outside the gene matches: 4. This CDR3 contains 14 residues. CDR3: CASSFGGRTYEQYF. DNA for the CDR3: TGTGCCAGCAGCTTCGGGGGGAGGACCTACGAGCAGTACTTC.

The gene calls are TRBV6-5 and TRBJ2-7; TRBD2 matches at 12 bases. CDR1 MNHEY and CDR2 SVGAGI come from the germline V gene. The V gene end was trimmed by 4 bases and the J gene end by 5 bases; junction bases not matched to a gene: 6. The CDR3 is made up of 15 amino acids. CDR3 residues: CASSSLLAGGHEQYF. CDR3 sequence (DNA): TGTGCCAGCAGTTCGCTACTAGCGGGAGGCCACGAGCAGTACTTC.

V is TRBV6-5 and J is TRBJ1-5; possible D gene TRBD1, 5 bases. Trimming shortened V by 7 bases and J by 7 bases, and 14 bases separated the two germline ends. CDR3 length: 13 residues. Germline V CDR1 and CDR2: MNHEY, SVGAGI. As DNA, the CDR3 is TGTGCCAGCACCCCCGGGACTTCCCAGCCCCAGCATTTT. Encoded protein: CASTPGTSQPQHF.

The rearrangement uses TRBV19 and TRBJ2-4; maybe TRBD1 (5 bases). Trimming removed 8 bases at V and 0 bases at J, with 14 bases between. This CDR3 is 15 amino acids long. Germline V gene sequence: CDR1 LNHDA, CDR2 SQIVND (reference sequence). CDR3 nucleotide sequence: TGTGCCAGTCAGGAGCAGGGATCAGCCAAAAACATTCAGTACTTC. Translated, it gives CASQEQGSAKNIQYF.

The CDR3 protein is CASSEQGGSNQPQHF. In DNA form, the CDR3 reads TGTGCCAGCAGTGAACAGGGAGGAAGCAATCAGCCCCAGCATTTT. The rearrangement uses TRBV2 and TRBJ1-5, with D perhaps matching TRBD1 (5 bases). The CDR3 has 15 amino acids. The germline gives CDR1 SNHLY, CDR2 FYNNEI. V lost 2 bases to trimming and J lost 1 base, with 9 bases between them.

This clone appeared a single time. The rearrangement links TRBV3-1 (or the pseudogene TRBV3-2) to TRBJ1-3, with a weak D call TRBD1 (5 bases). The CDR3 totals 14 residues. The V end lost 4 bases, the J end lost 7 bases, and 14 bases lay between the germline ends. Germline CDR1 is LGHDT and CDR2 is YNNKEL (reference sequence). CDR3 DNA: TGTGCCAGCAGCCCCCGGTGGGGGGAGAACACCATATATTTT. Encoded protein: CASSPRWGENTIYF.

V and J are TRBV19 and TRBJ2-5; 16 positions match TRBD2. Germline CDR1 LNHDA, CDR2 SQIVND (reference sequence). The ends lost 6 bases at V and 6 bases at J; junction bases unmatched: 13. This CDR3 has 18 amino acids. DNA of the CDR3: TGTGCCAGTAGCCCGAACCCGGGACTAGCGGGGGGGCCGAAGACCCAGTACTTC. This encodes CASSPNPGLAGGPKTQYF.

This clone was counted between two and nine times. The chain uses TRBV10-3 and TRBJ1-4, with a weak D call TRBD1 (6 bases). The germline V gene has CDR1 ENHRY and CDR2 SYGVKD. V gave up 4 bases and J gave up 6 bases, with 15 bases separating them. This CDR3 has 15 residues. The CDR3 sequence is CAISGTQGLDEKLFF. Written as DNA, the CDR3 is TGTGCCATCAGTGGGACACAGGGCTTGGATGAAAAACTGTTTTTT.

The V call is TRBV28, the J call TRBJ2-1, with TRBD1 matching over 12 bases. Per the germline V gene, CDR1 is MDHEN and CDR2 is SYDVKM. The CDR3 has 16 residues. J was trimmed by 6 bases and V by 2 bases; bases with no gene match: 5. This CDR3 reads CASSLPGTGGFNEQFF. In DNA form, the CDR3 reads TGTGCCAGCAGTTTACCCGGGACAGGGGGCTTCAATGAGCAGTTCTTC. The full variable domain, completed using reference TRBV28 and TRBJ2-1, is DVKVTQSSRYLVKRTGEKVFLECVQDMDHENMFWYRQDPGLGLRLIYFSYDVKMKEKGDIPEGYSVSREKKERFSLILESASTNQTSMYLCASSLPGTGGFNEQFFGPGTRLTVL.

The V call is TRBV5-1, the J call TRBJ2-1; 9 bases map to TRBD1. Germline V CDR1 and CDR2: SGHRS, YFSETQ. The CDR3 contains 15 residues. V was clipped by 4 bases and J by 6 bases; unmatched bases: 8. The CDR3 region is CASSVGDRAGNEQFF. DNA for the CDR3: TGCGCCAGCAGCGTTGGGGACAGGGCGGGCAATGAGCAGTTCTTC. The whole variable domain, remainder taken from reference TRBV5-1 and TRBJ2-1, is KAGVTQTPRYLIKTRGQQVTLSCSPISGHRSVSWYQQTPGQGLQFLFEYFSETQRNKGNFPGRFSGRQFSNSRSEMNVSTLELGDSALYLCASSVGDRAGNEQFFGPGTRLTVL.